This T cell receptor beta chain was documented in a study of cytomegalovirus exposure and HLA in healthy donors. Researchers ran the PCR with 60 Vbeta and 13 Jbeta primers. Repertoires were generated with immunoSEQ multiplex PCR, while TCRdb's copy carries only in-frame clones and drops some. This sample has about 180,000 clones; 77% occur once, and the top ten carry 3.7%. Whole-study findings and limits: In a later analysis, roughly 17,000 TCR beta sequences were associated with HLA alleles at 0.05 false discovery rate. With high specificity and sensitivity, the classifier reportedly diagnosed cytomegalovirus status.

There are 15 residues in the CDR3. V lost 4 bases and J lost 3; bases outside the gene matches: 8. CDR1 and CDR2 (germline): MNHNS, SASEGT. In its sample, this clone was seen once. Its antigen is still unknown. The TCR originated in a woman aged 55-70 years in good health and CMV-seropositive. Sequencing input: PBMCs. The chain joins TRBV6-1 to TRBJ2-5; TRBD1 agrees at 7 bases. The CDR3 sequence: CASSARQGPKETQYF. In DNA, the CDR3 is TGTGCCAGCAGTGCCCGACAGGGTCCAAAAGAGACCCAGTACTTC.